This T cell receptor beta chain was captured in a study of blood T cell repertoires in COVID-19. Study as a whole: There were acute and convalescent COVID-19 samples, and they came from the United States, Italy and Spain. Nucleic acid was either cDNA or gDNA, and it came from T cells, B-cell-depleted T cells, or PBMCs.

Source study methods: Researchers report that nucleated cell counts were estimated from reference gene primer amplification. TCRdb keeps only in-frame clones here, not all; method: immunoSEQ multiplex PCR. V and J calls and clone size follow that table, whereas D and trimming were derived from the DNA. The sample shows under 95,000 clones, approximately 82% of them seen only once. The CDR3 is made up of 14 amino acids. Germline values: CDR1 SGDLS, CDR2 YYNGEE. Unmatched junction bases numbered 3, after V lost 0 bases and J lost 5 bases. Specimen: peripheral blood. This chain uses TRBV9 with TRBJ2-5; 8 bases are a match to TRBD1. This clonotype was sampled from a woman in her 70s with acute or convalescent COVID-19. CDR3 bases: TGTGCCAGCAGCGTAGGGACAGGGTTGGAGACCCAGTACTTC. This gives the protein CASSVGTGLETQYF.